Below, one TCR beta chain is given with its context. Trimming shortened V by 1 base and J by 5 bases, and 15 bases separated the two germline ends. Germline V gene data show CDR1 as SGHVS and CDR2 as FNYEAQ. The CDR3 loop spans 16 amino acids. These data come from a study of CD8 T cells in Susac syndrome. Random hexamers served to reverse transcribe roughly 0.45 to 1 ug RNA. TCR beta CDR3 was amplified by immunoSEQ covering 54 Vbeta and 13 Jbeta. TCRdb passed the immunoSEQ multiplex PCR reads through MiXCR, listing each CDR3 protein once. The sample yields around 170,000 distinct CDR3 sequences, approximately 95% seen once.

The chain uses TRBV7-6 and TRBJ1-5; TRBD1 might be the D (5 bases). Sequencing was done on a sample of CD8+ T cells from PBMCs. This TCR derives from a human donor with multiple sclerosis. CDR3 loop: CASSLGAGFVHQPQHF. The CDR3 region has the DNA TGTGCCAGCAGCTTAGGGGCAGGGTTTGTCCATCAGCCCCAGCATTTT.